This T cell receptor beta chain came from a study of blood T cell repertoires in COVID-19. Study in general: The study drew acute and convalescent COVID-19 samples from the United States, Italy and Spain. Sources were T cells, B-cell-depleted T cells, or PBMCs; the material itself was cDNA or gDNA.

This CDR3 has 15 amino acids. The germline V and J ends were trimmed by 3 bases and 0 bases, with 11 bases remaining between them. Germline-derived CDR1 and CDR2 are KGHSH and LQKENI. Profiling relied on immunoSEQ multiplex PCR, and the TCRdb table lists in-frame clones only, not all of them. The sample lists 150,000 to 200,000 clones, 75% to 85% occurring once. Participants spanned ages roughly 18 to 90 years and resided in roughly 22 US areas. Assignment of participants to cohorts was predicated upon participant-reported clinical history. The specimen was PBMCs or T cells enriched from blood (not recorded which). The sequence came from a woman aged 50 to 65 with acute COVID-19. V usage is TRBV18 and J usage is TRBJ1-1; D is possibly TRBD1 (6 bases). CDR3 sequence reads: CASSPRQELNTEAFF. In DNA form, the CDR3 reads TGTGCCAGCTCACCCCGACAGGAACTGAACACTGAAGCTTTCTTT.